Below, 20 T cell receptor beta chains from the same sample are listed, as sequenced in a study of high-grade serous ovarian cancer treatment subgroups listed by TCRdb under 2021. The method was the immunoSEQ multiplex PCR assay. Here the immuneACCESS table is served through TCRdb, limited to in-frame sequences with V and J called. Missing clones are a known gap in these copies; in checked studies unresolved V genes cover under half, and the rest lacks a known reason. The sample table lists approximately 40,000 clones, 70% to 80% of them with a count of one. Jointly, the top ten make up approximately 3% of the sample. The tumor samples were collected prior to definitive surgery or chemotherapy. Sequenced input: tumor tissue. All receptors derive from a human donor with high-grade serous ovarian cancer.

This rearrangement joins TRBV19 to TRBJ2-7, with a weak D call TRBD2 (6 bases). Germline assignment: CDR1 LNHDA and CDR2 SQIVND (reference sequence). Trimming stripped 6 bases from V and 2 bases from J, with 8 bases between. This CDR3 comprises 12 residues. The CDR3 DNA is TGTGCCAGTAGCCCGGGGGCCTACGAGCAGTACTTC. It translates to CASSPGAYEQYF.

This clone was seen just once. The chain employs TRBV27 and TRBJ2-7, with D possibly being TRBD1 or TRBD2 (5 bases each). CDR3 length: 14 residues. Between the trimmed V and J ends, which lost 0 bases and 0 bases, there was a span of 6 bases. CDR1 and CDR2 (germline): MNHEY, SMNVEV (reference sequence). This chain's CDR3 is CASSLSRGSYEQYF. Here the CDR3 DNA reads TGTGCCAGCAGTTTATCGAGGGGCTCCTACGAGCAGTACTTC.

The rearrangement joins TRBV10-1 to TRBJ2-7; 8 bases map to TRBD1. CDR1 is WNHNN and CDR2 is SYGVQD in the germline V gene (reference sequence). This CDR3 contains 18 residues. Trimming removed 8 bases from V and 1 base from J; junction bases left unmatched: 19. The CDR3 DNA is TGCGCCAGCGTGGGTTTAGGCAGGGGGCGCGGGAAATCCTACGAGCAGTACTTC. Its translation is CASVGLGRGRGKSYEQYF.

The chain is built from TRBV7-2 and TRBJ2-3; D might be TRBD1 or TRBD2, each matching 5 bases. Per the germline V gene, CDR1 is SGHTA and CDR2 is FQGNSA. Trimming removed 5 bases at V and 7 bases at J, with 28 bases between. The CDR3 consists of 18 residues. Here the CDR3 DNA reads TGTGCCAGCAGCCCCCAGGGCCGGGATGACAGATACGCGAATACGCAGTATTTT. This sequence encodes CASSPQGRDDRYANTQYF.

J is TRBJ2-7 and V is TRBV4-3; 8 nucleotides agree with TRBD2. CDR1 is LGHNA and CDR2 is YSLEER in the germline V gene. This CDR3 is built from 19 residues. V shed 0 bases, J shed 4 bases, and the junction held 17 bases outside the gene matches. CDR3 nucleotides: TGCGCCAGCAGCCAAGACCGGGAGGGCCTTCCACCCCTTTCTTACGAGCAGTACTTC. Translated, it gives CASSQDREGLPPLSYEQYF.

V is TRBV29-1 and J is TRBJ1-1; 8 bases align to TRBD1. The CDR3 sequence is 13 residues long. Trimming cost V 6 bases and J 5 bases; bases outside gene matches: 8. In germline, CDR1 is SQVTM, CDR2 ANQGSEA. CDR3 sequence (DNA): TGCAGCGTCGGAAATCGACAGGGGACTGAAGCTTTCTTT. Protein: CSVGNRQGTEAFF.

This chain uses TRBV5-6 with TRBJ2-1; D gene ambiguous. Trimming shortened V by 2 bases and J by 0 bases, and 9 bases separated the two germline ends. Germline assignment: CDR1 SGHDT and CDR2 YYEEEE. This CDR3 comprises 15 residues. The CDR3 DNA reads TGTGCCAGCAGCTTCCCCCGGAGCTCCTACAATGAGCAGTTCTTC. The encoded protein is CASSFPRSSYNEQFF.

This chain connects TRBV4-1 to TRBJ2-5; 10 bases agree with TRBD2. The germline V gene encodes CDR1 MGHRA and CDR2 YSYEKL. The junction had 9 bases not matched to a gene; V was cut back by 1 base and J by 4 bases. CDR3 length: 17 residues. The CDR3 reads CASSQGSGRASGETQYF. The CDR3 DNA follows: TGCGCCAGCAGCCAAGGAAGCGGGAGGGCCTCGGGAGAGACCCAGTACTTC.

The CDR3 spells CASSISRDETQYF. In DNA form, the CDR3 reads TGTGCCAGTAGTATAAGCAGGGATGAGACCCAGTACTTC. The rearrangement joins TRBV19 to TRBJ2-5; weak D call: TRBD1 (5 bases). CDR3 length equals 13 residues. Deletions cut 2 bases from V and 5 bases from J, with 9 bases between. The V gene's germline CDR1 is LNHDA and CDR2 SQIVND (reference sequence). Drawing the rest from reference TRBV19 and TRBJ2-5, the complete variable domain is DGGITQSPKYLFRKEGQNVTLSCEQNLNHDAMYWYRQDPGQGLRLIYYSQIVNDFQKGDIAEGYSVSREKKESFPLTVTSAQKNPTAFYLCASSISRDETQYFGPGTRLLVL.

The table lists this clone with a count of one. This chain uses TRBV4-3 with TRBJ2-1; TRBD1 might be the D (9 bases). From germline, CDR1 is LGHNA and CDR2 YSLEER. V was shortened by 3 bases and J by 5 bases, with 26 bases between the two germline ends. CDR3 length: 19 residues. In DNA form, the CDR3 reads TGCGCCAGCAGCCAGGACAGGGGCGAGCGGGAGAAAGGGAACAATGAGCAGTTCTTC. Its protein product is CASSQDRGEREKGNNEQFF.

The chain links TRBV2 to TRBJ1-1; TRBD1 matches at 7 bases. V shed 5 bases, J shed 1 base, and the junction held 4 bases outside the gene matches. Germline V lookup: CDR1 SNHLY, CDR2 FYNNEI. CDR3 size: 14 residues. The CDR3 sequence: CASSLQGTNTEAFF. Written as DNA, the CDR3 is TGTGCCAGCAGTTTACAGGGGACGAACACTGAAGCTTTCTTT. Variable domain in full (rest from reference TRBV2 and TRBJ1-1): EPEVTQTPSHQVTQMGQEVILRCVPISNHLYFYWYRQILGQKVEFLVSFYNNEISEKSEIFDDQFSVERPDGSNFTLKIRSTKLEDSAMYFCASSLQGTNTEAFFGQGTRLTVV.

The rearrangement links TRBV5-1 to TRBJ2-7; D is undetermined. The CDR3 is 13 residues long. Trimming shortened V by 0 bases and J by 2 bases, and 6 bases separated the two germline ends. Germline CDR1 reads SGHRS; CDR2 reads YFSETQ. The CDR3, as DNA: TGCGCCAGCAGCTTGGACAGTACCTACGAGCAGTACTTC. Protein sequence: CASSLDSTYEQYF. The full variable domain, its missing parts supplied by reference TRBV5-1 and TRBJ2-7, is KAGVTQTPRYLIKTRGQQVTLSCSPISGHRSVSWYQQTPGQGLQFLFEYFSETQRNKGNFPGRFSGRQFSNSRSEMNVSTLELGDSALYLCASSLDSTYEQYFGPGTRLTVT.

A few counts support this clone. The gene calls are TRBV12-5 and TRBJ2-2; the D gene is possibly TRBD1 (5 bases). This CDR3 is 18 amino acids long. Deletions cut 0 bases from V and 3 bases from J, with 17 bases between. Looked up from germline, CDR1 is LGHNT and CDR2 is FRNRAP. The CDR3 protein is CASGLVLDGALDTGELFF. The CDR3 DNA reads TGTGCTAGTGGTTTGGTACTCGATGGGGCACTCGACACCGGGGAGCTGTTTTTT.

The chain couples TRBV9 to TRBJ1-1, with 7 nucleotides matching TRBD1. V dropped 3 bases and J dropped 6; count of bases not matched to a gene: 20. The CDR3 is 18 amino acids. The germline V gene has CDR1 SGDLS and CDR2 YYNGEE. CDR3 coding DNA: TGTGCCAGCAGCGATGGGGCACCGGGACAGACCAAAGAGGCTGAAGCTTTCTTT. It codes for CASSDGAPGQTKEAEAFF.

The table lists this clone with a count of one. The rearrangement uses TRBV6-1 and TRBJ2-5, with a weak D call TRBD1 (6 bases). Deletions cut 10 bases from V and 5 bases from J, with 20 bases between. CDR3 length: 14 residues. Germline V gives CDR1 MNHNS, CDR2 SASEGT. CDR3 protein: CATQSGSRGETQYF. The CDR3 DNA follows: TGTGCCACTCAGTCCGGGTCTAGGGGGGAGACCCAGTACTTC.

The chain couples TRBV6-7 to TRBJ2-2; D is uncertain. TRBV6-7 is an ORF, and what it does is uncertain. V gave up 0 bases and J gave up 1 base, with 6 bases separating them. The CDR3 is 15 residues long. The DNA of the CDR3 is TGTGCCAGCAGTTACTCGAAAAAGAACACCGGGGAGCTGTTTTTT. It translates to CASSYSKKNTGELFF.

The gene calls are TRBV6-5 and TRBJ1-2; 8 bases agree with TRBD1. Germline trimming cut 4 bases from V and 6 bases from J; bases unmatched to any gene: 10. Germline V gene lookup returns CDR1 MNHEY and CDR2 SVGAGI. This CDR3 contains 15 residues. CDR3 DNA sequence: TGTGCCAGCAGTTCACCGGCCGACAGGGGAAATGGCTACACCTTC. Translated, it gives CASSSPADRGNGYTF.

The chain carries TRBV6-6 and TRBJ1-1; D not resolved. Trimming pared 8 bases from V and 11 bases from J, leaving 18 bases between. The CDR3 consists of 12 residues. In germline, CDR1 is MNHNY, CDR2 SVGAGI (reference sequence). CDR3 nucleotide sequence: TGTGCCAGCGGCGGGCCTCGGGAAAGGGCTTTCTTT. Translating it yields CASGGPRERAFF.

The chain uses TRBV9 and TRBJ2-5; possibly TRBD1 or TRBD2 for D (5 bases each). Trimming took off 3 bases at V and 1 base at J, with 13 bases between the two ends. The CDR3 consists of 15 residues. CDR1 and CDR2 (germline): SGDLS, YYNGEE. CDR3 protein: CASSEDGAVQETQYF. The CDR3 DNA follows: TGTGCCAGCAGCGAAGACGGGGCCGTCCAAGAGACCCAGTACTTC.

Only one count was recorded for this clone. In DNA, the CDR3 is TGTGCCAGCAGCTTAGCCCGGGCGGGCCAGGGGTTCTATGGCTACACCTTC. Its protein product is CASSLARAGQGFYGYTF. This chain connects TRBV7-2 to TRBJ1-2; D may be TRBD1 (6 bases). From germline, CDR1 is SGHTA and CDR2 FQGNSA. This CDR3 region has 17 residues. The ends were cut back, 0 bases at V and 4 bases at J, with 18 bases in the middle.